This T cell receptor (beta chain) was sequenced for a study of CD8 T cells in Susac syndrome. Trimming removed 1 base at V and 3 bases at J, with 9 bases between. Germline loops: CDR1 SGHTA, CDR2 FQGNSA. This CDR3 has 14 amino acids. Controls were healthy donors (matched for age and sex). An input of about 0.5 to 1 ug of RNA was subjected to reverse transcription using random hexamers. MiXCR, applied by TCRdb to the immunoSEQ multiplex PCR reads, yields one record per CDR3 protein. The sample includes 100,000 or so distinct CDR3 sequences, roughly 90% of them seen just once. The chain couples TRBV7-2 to TRBJ2-5, with D unclear. This receptor was taken from a human donor in good health. Sequencing used CD8+ T cells from PBMCs. CDR3 residues: CASSLGARKETQYF. CDR3 coding DNA: TGTGCCAGCAGCTTAGGGGCACGAAAAGAGACCCAGTACTTC. The variable domain in full, completed from reference TRBV7-2 and TRBJ2-5, reads GAGVSQSPSNKVTEKGKDVELRCDPISGHTALYWYRQSLGQGLEFLIYFQGNSAPDKSGLPSDRFSAERTGGSVSTLTIQRTQQEDSAVYLCASSLGARKETQYFGPGTRLLVL.